The T cell receptor (beta chain) under discussion was sequenced for a study of circulating and synovial CD4+ cells in juvenile arthritis. Points on this clone: Its antigen is not identified.

Germline V gene lookup returns CDR1 MNHEY and CDR2 SMNVEV (reference sequence). This CDR3 contains 16 residues. Germline trimming cut 7 bases from V and 7 bases from J; bases unmatched to any gene: 7. Study results and caveats: T cell genome counts differed by at least an order of magnitude between CPL and CD4 samples. Shared-clonotype fractions with synovium likely underestimate full repertoire overlap. The pathogenic-like versus bulk T cell difference escaped Vbeta family analysis.

Sequencing was performed with immunoSEQ multiplex PCR; in TCRdb, only in-frame clones are kept and a portion is missing. The sample lists fewer than 40,000 clones, roughly 95% occurring once. The rearrangement joins TRBV27 to TRBJ2-1; TRBD2 matches at 16 bases. Sequencing was done on a sample of CD4+ T cells from blood. The source of this sequence is a human donor with juvenile idiopathic arthritis. The CDR3 is CASKGLAGGPSNEQFF. The CDR3 nucleotides are TGTGCCAGCAAGGGACTAGCGGGAGGGCCTTCGAATGAGCAGTTCTTC.